This passage covers 31 T cell receptor beta chains from one sample sequenced in a study of CD8+CD57+ T cells in acquired aplastic anemia. Before being chosen for sequencing, patients had shown CD8+CD57+ cell expansion by flow cytometry. It was genomic DNA that served as the template for profiling TCR beta VDJ and CDR3. From the reads, TCRdb called clonotypes with MiXCR, one entry per CDR3 protein. The repertoire consists of about 150,000 distinct CDR3 sequences, with just over 50% occurring once and the leading ten covering about 12%. The sample was sorted CD4+, CD8+, or CD8+CD57+ T cells (not recorded which) from PBMCs. The origin of the receptors is a human donor with aplastic anemia.

The V call is TRBV29-1, the J call TRBJ1-5; no firm D call. The CDR3 contains 14 residues. Trimming shortened V by 6 bases and J by 0 bases, and 12 bases separated the two germline ends. Germline loops: CDR1 SQVTM, CDR2 ANQGSEA. As DNA, the CDR3 is TGCAGCGTGGTTCCGGGAGGTAGCAATCAGCCCCAGCATTTT. Translating it yields CSVVPGGSNQPQHF. Full variable domain (rest looked up from reference TRBV29-1 and TRBJ1-5): SAVISQKPSRDICQRGTSLTIQCQVDSQVTMMFWYRQQPGQSLTLIATANQGSEATYESGFVIDKFPISRPNLTFSTLTVSNMSPEDSSIYLCSVVPGGSNQPQHFGDGTRLSIL.

This clonotype was observed at least ten times. V usage is TRBV6-1 and J usage is TRBJ2-7; perhaps TRBD1 as D (6 bases). V was pared by 4 bases and J by 2 bases, with 12 bases between. The germline V gene has CDR1 MNHNS and CDR2 SASEGT. CDR3 size: 14 residues. The CDR3 bases are TGTGCCAGCAGTGTACGGACAGACACCTACGAGCAGTACTTC. This gives the protein CASSVRTDTYEQYF.

The chain employs TRBV19 and TRBJ2-2; D is possibly TRBD2 (6 bases). V lost 9 bases and J lost 3, with 11 bases in between. The germline V gene encodes CDR1 LNHDA and CDR2 SQIVND (reference sequence). The CDR3 has 13 residues. The CDR3 DNA follows: TGTGCCAGCTCGCCTAGCGACACCGGGGAGCTGTTTTTT. This encodes CASSPSDTGELFF.

This chain joins TRBV7-8 and TRBJ2-7; D is perhaps TRBD2 (5 bases). CDR1 is SGHVS and CDR2 is FQNEAQ in the germline V gene. CDR3 length equals 12 residues. With 5 bases removed from V and 6 bases from J, the gap between germline ends came to 11 bases. CDR3 in DNA: TGTGCCAGCAGCCAAAACAGCGGCGAGCAGTACTTC. Its protein is CASSQNSGEQYF.

A note on this clonotype: Given a much more abundant clone one base away, this may be a read error. The genes are TRBV4-1 and TRBJ2-7; the match to TRBD1 covers 7 bases. Germline values: CDR1 MGHRA, CDR2 YSYEKL. Unmatched junction bases numbered 8, after V lost 0 bases and J lost 6 bases. This CDR3 region has 15 residues. CDR3 amino acids: CASSQDGEGAGEQYF. The CDR3 DNA reads TGCGCCAGCAGCCAAGACGGCGAGGGGGCGGGCGAGCAGTACTTC.

This clonotype was detected many times. J is TRBJ2-3 and V is TRBV12-3 or TRBV12-4; D is undetermined. Trimming took 5 bases from V and 1 from J, leaving 7 bases between them. The CDR3 is 13 amino acids. The CDR3 DNA reads TGTGCCAGCAGTCCGTCAGGCACAGATACGCAGTATTTT. This sequence encodes CASSPSGTDTQYF.

This clonotype was seen at least ten times. The chain employs TRBV4-2 and TRBJ2-5; 10 bases line up with TRBD2. This CDR3 comprises 16 residues. With V trimmed by 0 bases and J by 5 bases, 6 bases remained unmatched. CDR1 and CDR2 (germline): LGHNA, YNFKEQ. CDR3 loop: CASSQDPSGGVETQYF. DNA for the CDR3: TGTGCCAGCAGCCAAGATCCAAGCGGGGGGGTGGAGACCCAGTACTTC.

The V and J genes are TRBV18 and TRBJ1-4; TRBD1 might be the D (5 bases). V lost 0 bases and J lost 4, with 9 bases in between. CDR3 length equals 15 residues. The germline gives CDR1 KGHSH, CDR2 LQKENI. In DNA, the CDR3 is TGTGCCAGCTCACCACCCGGGGGGATTAATGAAAAACTGTTTTTT. This encodes CASSPPGGINEKLFF. Supplemented by reference TRBV18 and TRBJ1-4, the full variable domain reads NAGVMQNPRHLVRRRGQEARLRCSPMKGHSHVYWYRQLPEEGLKFMVYLQKENIIDESGMPKERFSAEFPKEGPSILRIQQVVRGDSAAYFCASSPPGGINEKLFFGSGTQLSVL.

This clonotype was observed a single time. The chain recombines TRBV29-1 with TRBJ1-1; D is undetermined. Per the germline V gene, CDR1 is SQVTM and CDR2 is ANQGSEA. This CDR3 is 13 amino acids long. Trimming took 0 bases from V and 8 from J, leaving 13 bases between them. The CDR3 sequence is CSVEEHIGVEAFF. As DNA, the CDR3 is TGCAGCGTTGAAGAGCACATTGGTGTCGAAGCTTTCTTT.

V and J are TRBV7-8 and TRBJ2-7; tentatively, D is TRBD1 or TRBD2 (6 bases each). Per the germline V gene, CDR1 is SGHVS and CDR2 is FQNEAQ. There are 14 residues in the CDR3. V was shortened by 9 bases and J by 3 bases, with 18 bases between the two germline ends. This CDR3 reads CASHQGGWGYEQYF. In DNA, the CDR3 is TGTGCCAGTCACCAAGGGGGGTGGGGCTACGAGCAGTACTTC.

CDR3 region: CSVEGWDRVPQETQYF. The CDR3 region has the DNA TGCAGCGTTGAGGGTTGGGACAGGGTGCCCCAAGAGACCCAGTACTTC. The chain carries TRBV29-1 and TRBJ2-5, with 9 bases fitting TRBD1. Germline lookup yields CDR1 SQVTM and CDR2 ANQGSEA. The trim removed 3 bases at V and 1 base at J, leaving 9 bases unmatched. The CDR3 is 16 amino acids.

This clonotype has at least ten counts. The V and J genes are TRBV5-1 and TRBJ2-2, with 9 bases matching TRBD1. V gave up 6 bases and J gave up 3 bases; unmatched junction bases: 6. CDR1 is SGHRS and CDR2 is YFSETQ in the germline V gene. CDR3 size: 15 residues. The CDR3 reads CASTLGQGHTGELFF. CDR3 nucleotide sequence: TGCGCCAGCACCCTCGGACAGGGGCACACCGGGGAGCTGTTTTTT. The full variable domain, in which reference TRBV5-1 and TRBJ2-2 provide the parts outside the CDR3, is KAGVTQTPRYLIKTRGQQVTLSCSPISGHRSVSWYQQTPGQGLQFLFEYFSETQRNKGNFPGRFSGRQFSNSRSEMNVSTLELGDSALYLCASTLGQGHTGELFFGEGSRLTVL.

Comment on this clonotype: Here the CDR3 omits its conserved ending phenylalanine or tryptophan, so a read error is the likely source. CDR3 residues: CASRPTSHNEQFL. In nucleotides, the CDR3 is TGTGCCAGCAGGCCCACTAGCCACAATGAGCAGTTCCTC. V gene TRBV2 combines with J gene TRBJ2-1, with D possibly matching TRBD2 (6 bases). V was pared by 6 bases and J by 5 bases, with 11 bases between. CDR1 SNHLY and CDR2 FYNNEI come from the germline V gene. The CDR3 length is 13 residues.

This rearrangement joins TRBV12-3 or TRBV12-4 to TRBJ1-1, with 7 bases aligning to TRBD1. Trimming at V came to 2 bases and at J to 0 bases, leaving 6 bases not matched to a gene. The CDR3 is 16 amino acids. As DNA, the CDR3 is TGTGCCAGCAGTTTAACCTGGGACAGCATGAACACTGAAGCTTTCTTT. Translating it yields CASSLTWDSMNTEAFF.

The gene calls are TRBV10-3 and TRBJ1-3, with D uncertain. The CDR3 covers 13 residues. Trimming pared 8 bases from V and 1 base from J, leaving 9 bases between. Looked up from germline, CDR1 is ENHRY and CDR2 is SYGVKD. CDR3 coding DNA: TGTGCCATCGGCCGAGGTTCTGGAAACACCATATATTTT. Translating gives CAIGRGSGNTIYF.

This clonotype has at least ten counts. This sequence joins TRBV6-2 or TRBV6-3 and TRBJ1-5; no clear D gene. Germline CDR1 is MNHEY and CDR2 is SVGEGT. The CDR3 is 14 amino acids. The V end was cut by 4 bases, the J end by 4 bases, with 11 bases between. Here the CDR3 reads CASSWTPENQPQHF. The CDR3 DNA reads as TGTGCCAGCAGTTGGACGCCGGAGAATCAGCCCCAGCATTTT.

Only a few counts were recorded for this clonotype. This chain uses TRBV20-1 with TRBJ2-3; 12 bases line up with TRBD2. The CDR3 is made up of 16 amino acids. Germline V CDR1 and CDR2: DFQATT, SNEGSKA (reference sequence). V was pared by 2 bases and J by 4 bases, with 7 bases of the junction left unmatched. The CDR3 protein is CSARSPSGRAADTQYF. The DNA of the CDR3 is TGCAGTGCTAGATCGCCTAGCGGGAGGGCCGCAGATACGCAGTATTTT.

The CDR3 is CASSLRDGPYEQYF. The CDR3 DNA sequence: TGTGCCAGCAGCTTAAGGGACGGTCCCTACGAGCAGTACTTC. The rearrangement links TRBV7-2 to TRBJ2-7; D may be TRBD1 or TRBD2 (5 bases each). The germline V and J ends were trimmed by 2 bases and 2 bases, with 10 bases remaining between them. The CDR3 runs 14 residues. Per the germline V gene, CDR1 is SGHTA and CDR2 is FQGNSA. Together with reference TRBV7-2 and TRBJ2-7, the CDR3 gives the full variable domain: GAGVSQSPSNKVTEKGKDVELRCDPISGHTALYWYRQSLGQGLEFLIYFQGNSAPDKSGLPSDRFSAERTGGSVSTLTIQRTQQEDSAVYLCASSLRDGPYEQYFGPGTRLTVT.

Ten or more counts support this clonotype. The chain recombines TRBV19 with TRBJ2-7, with D uncertain. The CDR3 totals 13 residues. The germline V gene has CDR1 LNHDA and CDR2 SQIVND (reference sequence). The V gene lost 1 base and the J gene lost 4 bases, with 8 bases spanning the gap. The CDR3 spells CASSIGGLYEQYF. In DNA, the CDR3 is TGTGCCAGTAGTATAGGTGGCCTTTACGAGCAGTACTTC.

The chain combines TRBV25-1 with TRBJ2-1; weak D call: TRBD1 (5 bases). Germline-derived CDR1 and CDR2 are MGHDK and SYGVNS. This CDR3 contains 14 residues. The V end lost 6 bases, the J end lost 0 bases, and 9 bases lay between the germline ends. CDR3: CASRQVGSYNEQFF. In DNA, the CDR3 is TGTGCCAGCAGACAGGTAGGCTCCTACAATGAGCAGTTCTTC.

With regard to this clonotype: A read error may be the cause here, since a much bigger clone is one base away. This chain uses TRBV11-2 with TRBJ1-2, with a weak D call TRBD1 (5 bases). CDR3 size: 16 residues. Trimming removed 3 bases at V and 3 bases at J, with 17 bases between. Germline V gene sequence: CDR1 SGHAT, CDR2 FQNNGV. The CDR3: CASSFFAGGRDYGYTF. The CDR3 DNA is TGTGCCAGCAGCTTTTTCGCGGGAGGCAGGGACTATGGCTACACCTTC. The variable domain in full, with the rest retrieved from reference TRBV11-2 and TRBJ1-2, is EAGVAQSPRYKIIEKRQSVAFWCNPISGHATLYWYQQILGQGPKLLIQFQNNGVVDDSQLPKDRFSAERLKGVDSTLKIQPAKLEDSAVYLCASSFFAGGRDYGYTFGSGTRLTVV.

V gene TRBV25-1 combines with J gene TRBJ1-6, with unresolved D. Germline V lookup: CDR1 MGHDK, CDR2 SYGVNS. The CDR3 totals 14 residues. The germline V and J ends were trimmed by 1 base and 7 bases, with 8 bases remaining between them. The CDR3 DNA follows: TGTGCCAGCAGTGAATTAGGGATCAATTCACCCCTCCACTTT. It yields the protein CASSELGINSPLHF.

This clonotype was counted only a few times. The rearrangement joins TRBV2 to TRBJ2-5; no definite D call. This CDR3 comprises 10 residues. Trimming took off 7 bases at V and 2 bases at J, with 2 bases between the two ends. Looked up from germline, CDR1 is SNHLY and CDR2 is FYNNEI. CDR3 in amino acids: CASKQETQYF. Here the CDR3 DNA reads TGTGCCAGCAAACAAGAGACCCAGTACTTC.

This chain connects TRBV5-1 to TRBJ2-1, with D tentatively TRBD2 (7 bases). The V end lost 0 bases, the J end lost 5 bases, and 12 bases lay between the germline ends. From germline, CDR1 is SGHRS and CDR2 YFSETQ. The CDR3 is 15 amino acids. CDR3 coding DNA: TGCGCCAGCAGCTTGGAAGGGGGAGGGAACAATGAGCAGTTCTTC. Protein: CASSLEGGGNNEQFF.

This rearrangement joins TRBV25-1 to TRBJ2-3; D remains unclear. Germline V gene lookup returns CDR1 MGHDK and CDR2 SYGVNS. CDR3 length equals 14 residues. The ends were cut back, 4 bases at V and 3 bases at J, with 11 bases in the middle. The CDR3 here is CASSVGGPTDTQYF. CDR3 in DNA: TGTGCCAGCAGTGTAGGTGGGCCAACAGATACGCAGTATTTT.

The rearrangement uses TRBV7-8 and TRBJ1-1; 9 nucleotides align to TRBD1. Germline V gene sequence: CDR1 SGHVS, CDR2 FQNEAQ. Losses at the gene ends were 7 bases for V and 6 bases for J; bases not matched to a gene: 9. This CDR3 is built from 14 residues. CDR3 amino acids: CASTRDTGGSEAFF. For the CDR3, the DNA is TGTGCCAGCACAAGGGACACAGGGGGCTCTGAAGCTTTCTTT.

The chain combines TRBV10-3 with TRBJ2-3, with a tentative D call TRBD1 (6 bases). The CDR3 consists of 14 residues. Germline loops: CDR1 ENHRY, CDR2 SYGVKD. Trimming stripped 6 bases from V and 2 bases from J, with 12 bases between. The CDR3 bases are TGTGCCATCAGCCCCGGACAGAACACAGATACGCAGTATTTT. Its protein product is CAISPGQNTDTQYF.

This clonotype appeared a few times. The rearrangement joins TRBV10-3 to TRBJ1-6; D call uncertain. CDR1 and CDR2 (germline): ENHRY, SYGVKD. Deletions cut 4 bases from V and 4 bases from J, with 8 bases between. This CDR3 comprises 14 residues. The CDR3 reads CAISAGQYNSPLHF. The CDR3 DNA reads as TGTGCCATCAGTGCGGGCCAATATAATTCACCCCTCCACTTT.

This rearrangement joins TRBV7-2 to TRBJ2-7; 7 bases are a match to TRBD1. Germline CDR1 SGHTA, CDR2 FQGNSA. V gave up 5 bases and J gave up 2 bases; unmatched junction bases: 9. The CDR3 is made up of 15 amino acids. CDR3 DNA: TGTGCCAGCAGCCCGATACGGGACAGAGCCTACGAGCAGTACTTC. Translation: CASSPIRDRAYEQYF. Full variable domain (outside the CDR3, taken from reference TRBV7-2 and TRBJ2-7): GAGVSQSPSNKVTEKGKDVELRCDPISGHTALYWYRQSLGQGLEFLIYFQGNSAPDKSGLPSDRFSAERTGGSVSTLTIQRTQQEDSAVYLCASSPIRDRAYEQYFGPGTRLTVT.

Worth noting for this clonotype: Since the CDR3 does not end with the conserved phenylalanine or tryptophan, this likely comes from a read error. The chain is built from TRBV19 and TRBJ2-5; D gene uncertain. Germline CDR1 reads LNHDA; CDR2 reads SQIVND (reference sequence). This CDR3 is 13 amino acids long. CDR3 loop: CASSGRNQETQYL. Written as DNA, the CDR3 is TGTGCCAGTAGTGGACGGAACCAGGAGACCCAGTACTTA.

The chain joins TRBV29-1 to TRBJ2-6, with D unclear. The germline V gene encodes CDR1 SQVTM and CDR2 ANQGSEA. The CDR3 has 13 amino acids. V dropped 5 bases and J dropped 2 bases, with 7 bases sitting between them. The CDR3 region is CSVTVTGANVLTF. For the CDR3, the DNA is TGCAGCGTTACGGTCACTGGGGCCAACGTCCTGACTTTC. The full variable domain, in which reference TRBV29-1 and TRBJ2-6 provide the parts outside the CDR3, is SAVISQKPSRDICQRGTSLTIQCQVDSQVTMMFWYRQQPGQSLTLIATANQGSEATYESGFVIDKFPISRPNLTFSTLTVSNMSPEDSSIYLCSVTVTGANVLTFGAGSRLTVL.